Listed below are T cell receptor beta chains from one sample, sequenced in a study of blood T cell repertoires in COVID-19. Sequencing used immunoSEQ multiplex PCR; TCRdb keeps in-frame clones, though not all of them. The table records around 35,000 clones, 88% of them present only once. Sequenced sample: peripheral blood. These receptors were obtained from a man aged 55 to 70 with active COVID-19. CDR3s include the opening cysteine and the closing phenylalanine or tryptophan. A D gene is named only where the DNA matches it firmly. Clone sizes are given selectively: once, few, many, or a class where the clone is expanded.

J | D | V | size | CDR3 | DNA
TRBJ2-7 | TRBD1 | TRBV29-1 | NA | CSVRPGTGLYEQYF | TGCAGCGTCCGACCCGGGACAGGACTCTACGAGCAGTACTTC
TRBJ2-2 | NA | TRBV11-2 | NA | CASSLVTGGNTGELFF | TGTGCCAGCAGCTTAGTAACAGGCGGAAACACCGGGGAGCTGTTTTTT
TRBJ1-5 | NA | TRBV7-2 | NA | CASSFSLISNQPQHF | TGTGCCAGCAGCTTTTCACTCATTAGCAATCAGCCCCAGCATTTT
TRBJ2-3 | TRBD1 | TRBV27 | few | CASSAPGQGTDTQYF | TGTGCCAGCAGTGCCCCGGGACAGGGGACAGATACGCAGTATTTT
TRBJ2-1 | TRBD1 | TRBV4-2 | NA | CASSEQGTEVNEQFF | TGTGCCAGCAGCGAGCAGGGGACAGAGGTCAATGAGCAGTTCTTC
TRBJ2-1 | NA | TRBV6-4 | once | CASSELAEGYNEQFF | TGTGCCAGCAGTGAACTAGCAGAGGGTTACAATGAGCAGTTCTTC
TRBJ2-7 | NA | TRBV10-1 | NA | CASSEGPSYEQYF | TGCGCCAGCAGTGAGGGTCCGAGCTACGAGCAGTACTTC
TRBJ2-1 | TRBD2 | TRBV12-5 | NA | CASALTGRESNEQFF | TGTGCTAGTGCCCTGACTGGGCGGGAGTCGAATGAGCAGTTCTTC
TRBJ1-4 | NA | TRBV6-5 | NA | CASSQNRASNEKLFF | TGTGCCAGCAGTCAGAACAGGGCCTCCAATGAAAAACTGTTTTTT
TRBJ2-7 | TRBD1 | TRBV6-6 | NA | CASSPTINRGSNYEQYF | TGTGCCAGCAGTCCGACCATTAACAGGGGGTCAAACTACGAGCAGTACTTC
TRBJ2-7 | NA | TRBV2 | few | CASSIGLLGEEQYF | TGTGCCAGCAGTATTGGACTACTCGGGGAGGAGCAGTACTTC
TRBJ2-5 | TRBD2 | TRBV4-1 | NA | CASSQDMRTSIDRGTQYF | TGCGCCAGCAGCCAAGATATGAGGACTAGTATAGACCGGGGGACCCAGTACTTC
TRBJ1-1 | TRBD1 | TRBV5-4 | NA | CASSSRQGVNTEAFF | TGTGCCAGCAGCTCAAGACAGGGCGTGAACACTGAAGCTTTCTTT
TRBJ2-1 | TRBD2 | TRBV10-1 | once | CASSEGAGLLYNEQFF | TGCGCCAGCAGTGAAGGAGCGGGACTCCTCTACAATGAGCAGTTCTTC
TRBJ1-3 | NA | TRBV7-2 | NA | CASSPVPRSTIYF | TGTGCCAGCAGCCCGGTTCCTAGGAGCACCATATATTTT
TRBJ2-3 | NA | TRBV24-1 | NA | CATTGGGAPGGDTQYF | TGTGCCACCACCGGAGGAGGGGCCCCAGGGGGAGATACGCAGTATTTT
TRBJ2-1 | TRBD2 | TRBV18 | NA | CASSPPDITSGTGDEQFF | TGTGCCAGCTCACCACCCGACATAACTAGCGGGACGGGGGATGAGCAGTTCTTC
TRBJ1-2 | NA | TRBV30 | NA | CAWSPGEYGYTF | TGTGCCTGGAGTCCAGGGGAATATGGCTACACCTTC
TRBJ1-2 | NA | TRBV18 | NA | CASSLSGDPRIYGYTF | TGTGCCAGCTCACTGTCAGGGGACCCCAGGATCTATGGCTACACCTTC
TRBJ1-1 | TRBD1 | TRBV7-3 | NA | CASSLKGGITEAFF | TGTGCCAGCAGCTTAAAAGGGGGCATAACTGAAGCTTTCTTT
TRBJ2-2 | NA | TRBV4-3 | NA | CASSQDRGTGELFF | TGCGCCAGCAGCCAAGACAGGGGCACCGGGGAGCTGTTTTTT
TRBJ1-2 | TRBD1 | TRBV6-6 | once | CASSSETGGNYGYTF | TGTGCCAGCAGTTCGGAGACAGGGGGCAACTATGGCTACACCTTC
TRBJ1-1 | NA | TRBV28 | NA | CASSPPQGHVTEAFF | TGTGCCAGCAGTCCCCCTCAGGGGCACGTAACTGAAGCTTTCTTT
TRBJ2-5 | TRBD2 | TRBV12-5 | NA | CASGLGLAGAQETQYF | TGTGCTAGTGGTTTGGGACTAGCGGGAGCTCAAGAGACCCAGTACTTC
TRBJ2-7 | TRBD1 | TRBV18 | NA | CATTEGTEGREQYF | TGTGCCACCACCGAGGGGACAGAGGGTCGGGAGCAGTACTTC
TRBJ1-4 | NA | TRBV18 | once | CASSRGVDEKLFF | TGTGCCAGCTCTCGCGGGGTTGATGAAAAACTGTTTTTT
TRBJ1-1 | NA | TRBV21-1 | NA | CASSIDRNTEAFF | TGTGCCAGCAGCATTGACAGGAACACTGAAGCTTTCTTT